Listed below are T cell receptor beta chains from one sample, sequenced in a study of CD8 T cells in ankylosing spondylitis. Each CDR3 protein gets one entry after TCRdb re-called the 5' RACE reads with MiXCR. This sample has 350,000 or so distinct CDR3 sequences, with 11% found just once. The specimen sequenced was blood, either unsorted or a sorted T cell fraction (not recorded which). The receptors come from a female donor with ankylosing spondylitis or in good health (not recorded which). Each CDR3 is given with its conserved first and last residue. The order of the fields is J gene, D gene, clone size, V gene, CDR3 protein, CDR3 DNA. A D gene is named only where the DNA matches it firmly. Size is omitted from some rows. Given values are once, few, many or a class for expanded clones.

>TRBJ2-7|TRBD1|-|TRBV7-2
CASSSLDRGRYEQYF
TGTGCCAGCAGCTCTCTGGACAGGGGGCGGTACGAGCAGTACTTC
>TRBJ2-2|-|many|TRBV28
CASTPDRGAGELFF
TGTGCCAGCACCCCCGATCGGGGAGCCGGGGAGCTGTTTTTT
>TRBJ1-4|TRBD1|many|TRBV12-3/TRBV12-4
CASSPAGDRGEKLFF
TGTGCCAGCAGCCCGGCGGGCGACAGGGGTGAAAAACTGTTTTTT
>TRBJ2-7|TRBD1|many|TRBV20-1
CSAGPGQGFYEQYF
TGCAGTGCTGGACCGGGACAGGGGTTCTACGAGCAGTACTTC
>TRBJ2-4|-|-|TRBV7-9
CASSFARVGRNIQYF
TGTGCCAGCAGCTTCGCTCGGGTGGGCCGAAACATTCAGTACTTC
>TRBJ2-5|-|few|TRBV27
CASSLLGTQETQYF
TGTGCCAGCAGTTTACTCGGGACCCAAGAGACCCAGTACTTC
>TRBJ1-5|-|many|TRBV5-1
CASSLEGPYSNQPQHF
TGCGCCAGCAGCTTGGAAGGTCCTTATAGCAATCAGCCCCAGCATTTT
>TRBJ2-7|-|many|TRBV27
CASSLGMRYEQYF
TGTGCCAGCAGTTTAGGTATGAGATACGAGCAGTACTTC
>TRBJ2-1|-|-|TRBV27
CASSLSSGYEQFF
TGTGCCAGCAGTTTATCATCCGGGTATGAGCAGTTCTTC
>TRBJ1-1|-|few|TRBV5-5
CATGSSNTEAFF
TGTGCCACCGGCAGCTCGAACACTGAAGCTTTCTTT
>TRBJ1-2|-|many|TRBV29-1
CSVEIQGGYTF
TGCAGCGTTGAAATCCAGGGGGGCTACACCTTC
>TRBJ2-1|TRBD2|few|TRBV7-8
CASSLNYGRVRSGEQFF
TGTGCCAGCAGCCTTAACTATGGGAGGGTGAGGTCGGGTGAGCAGTTCTTC
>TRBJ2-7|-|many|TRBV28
CASSLSGPSYEQYF
TGTGCCAGCAGTCTCTCCGGGCCCTCCTACGAGCAGTACTTC
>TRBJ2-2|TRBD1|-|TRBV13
CASRTDREAGELFF
TGTGCCAGCAGAACTGACAGGGAAGCCGGGGAGCTGTTTTTT